This T cell receptor (beta chain) appears in the sequencing data of a study of graft-versus-host responses after intestinal transplantation. Trimming removed 4 bases from V and 0 bases from J; junction bases left unmatched: 13. Germline CDR1 SGHNT, CDR2 YYREEE (reference sequence). This CDR3 contains 19 residues. Generated by immunoSEQ multiplex PCR, the TCRdb table keeps only in-frame clones and is missing some. The sample carries 7,000 to 8,000 clones, roughly 29% recorded once. The sequence derives from a human patient who was an organ donor for intestinal transplantation. Sequencing used alloreactive CD4+ T cells from a mixed lymphocyte reaction culture, obtained before transplantation. Described subset: CFSE-low proliferating T cells sorted from roughly six-day pre-transplant mixed lymphocyte reaction (GvH or HvG direction). The V gene is TRBV5-4, the J gene TRBJ2-3; TRBD2 aligns across 11 bases. The CDR3 DNA reads as TGTGCCAGCAGCGGGCGGTCTAGCGGGGGGTTCTTTAGCACAGATACGCAGTATTTT. Encoded protein: CASSGRSSGGFFSTDTQYF.